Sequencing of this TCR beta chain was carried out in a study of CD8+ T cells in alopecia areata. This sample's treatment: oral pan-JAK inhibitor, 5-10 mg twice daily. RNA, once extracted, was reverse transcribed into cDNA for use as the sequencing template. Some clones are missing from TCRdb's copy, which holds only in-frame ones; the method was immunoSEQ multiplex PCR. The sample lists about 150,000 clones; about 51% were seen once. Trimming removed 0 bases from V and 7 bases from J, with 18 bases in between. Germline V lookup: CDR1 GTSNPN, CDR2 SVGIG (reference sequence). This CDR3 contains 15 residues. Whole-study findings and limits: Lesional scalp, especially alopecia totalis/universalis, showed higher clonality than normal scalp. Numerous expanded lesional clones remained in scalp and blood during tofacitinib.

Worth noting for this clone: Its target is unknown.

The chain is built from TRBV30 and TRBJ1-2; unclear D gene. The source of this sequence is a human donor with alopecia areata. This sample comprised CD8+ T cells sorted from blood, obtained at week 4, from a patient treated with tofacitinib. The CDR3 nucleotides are TGTGCCTGGAGTGTACTATCCGCAGATCCGACTGGCTACACCTTC. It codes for CAWSVLSADPTGYTF.